This T cell receptor beta chain was recorded in a study of T cell changes during pregnancy in multiple sclerosis. The CDR3 runs 14 residues. Germline lookup yields CDR1 MNHEY and CDR2 SVGAGI. Trimming at V came to 4 bases and at J to 5 bases, leaving 4 bases not matched to a gene. The data were produced by immunoSEQ multiplex PCR, yet TCRdb's version contains in-frame clones alone and is incomplete. This sample has under 70,000 clones, with approximately 92% found just once. This rearrangement joins TRBV6-5 to TRBJ2-3; 9 bases are a match to TRBD1. Here the sequenced sample was peripheral blood, taken in the third trimester of pregnancy. This TCR derives from a female donor in good health, enrolled as a control in a pregnancy study. The CDR3 is CASSWGQGIDTQYF. The DNA of the CDR3 is TGTGCCAGCAGTTGGGGACAGGGTATAGATACGCAGTATTTT.